This is a list of T cell receptor beta chains from one sample in a study of STAT5B mutations in CD4+ large granular lymphocyte leukemia. The table came from immunoSEQ multiplex PCR; TCRdb's copy has only in-frame clones and leaves some out. This sample has tens of thousands of clones; around 85% occur once, and the top ten carry less than 0.45%. The sample comprised CD4+ T cells from blood buffy coats. The receptor set was obtained from a human donor in good health. Both conserved end residues are part of each CDR3. A D gene is named only where the DNA matches it firmly. Size values are once, few and many counts, or a class for expanded clones, and some rows have none.

j_call	clone_size	d_call	v_call	cdr3_aa	cdr3_nt
TRBJ2-5	-	TRBD1	TRBV5-1	CASSRGQGPSETQYF	TGCGCCAGCAGCAGGGGACAGGGACCCTCAGAGACCCAGTACTTC
TRBJ2-5	-	TRBD2	TRBV11-2	CASSRRERGGTETQYF	TGTGCCAGCAGTCGAAGGGAGCGGGGGGGCACAGAGACCCAGTACTTC
TRBJ1-4	once	-	TRBV27	CASTSGQAKEKLFF	TGTGCCAGCACTTCGGGGCAGGCCAAAGAAAAACTGTTTTTT
TRBJ1-2	-	TRBD1	TRBV28	CASSRSGTGETYGYTF	TGTGCCAGCAGTAGATCCGGGACAGGGGAAACCTATGGCTACACCTTC
TRBJ1-3	-	-	TRBV7-8	CASSRVWGNTIYF	TGTGCCAGCAGCCGAGTCTGGGGAAACACCATATATTTT
TRBJ2-5	-	TRBD1	TRBV30	CAWGQGGETQYF	TGTGCCTGGGGACAGGGAGGAGAGACCCAGTACTTC
TRBJ1-2	-	TRBD1	TRBV27	CASSPQTGGSYGYTF	TGTGCCAGCAGTCCTCAGACAGGGGGGTCTTATGGCTACACCTTC
TRBJ2-7	-	-	TRBV21-1	CASSKSRFEGAFYEQYF	TGTGCCAGCAGCAAAAGTAGGTTCGAGGGGGCCTTCTACGAGCAGTACTTC
TRBJ1-1	-	-	TRBV7-9	CASSSRRDTEAFF	TGTGCCAGCAGCTCCAGGCGGGACACTGAAGCTTTCTTT
TRBJ2-3	-	TRBD2	TRBV5-1	CASSPRGASTDTQYF	TGCGCCAGCAGCCCGCGGGGGGCTAGCACAGATACGCAGTATTTT